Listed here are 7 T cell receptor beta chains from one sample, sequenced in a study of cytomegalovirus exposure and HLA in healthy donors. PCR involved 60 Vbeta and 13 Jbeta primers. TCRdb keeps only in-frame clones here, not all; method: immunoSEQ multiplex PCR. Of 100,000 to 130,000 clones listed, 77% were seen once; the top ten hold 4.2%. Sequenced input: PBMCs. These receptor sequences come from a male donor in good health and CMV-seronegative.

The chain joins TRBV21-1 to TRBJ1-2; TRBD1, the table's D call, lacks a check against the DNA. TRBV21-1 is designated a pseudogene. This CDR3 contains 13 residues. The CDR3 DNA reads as TGTGCCAGCAGTCAAAAAGGGGACTATGGCTACACCTTC. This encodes CASSQKGDYGYTF.

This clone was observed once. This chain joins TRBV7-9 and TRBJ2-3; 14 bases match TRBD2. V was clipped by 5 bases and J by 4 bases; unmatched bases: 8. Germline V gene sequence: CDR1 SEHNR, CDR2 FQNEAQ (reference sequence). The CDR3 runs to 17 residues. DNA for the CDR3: TGTGCCAGCAGCGGTGGAGGGACTAGCGGGAGTGCAGATACGCAGTATTTT. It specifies CASSGGGTSGSADTQYF.

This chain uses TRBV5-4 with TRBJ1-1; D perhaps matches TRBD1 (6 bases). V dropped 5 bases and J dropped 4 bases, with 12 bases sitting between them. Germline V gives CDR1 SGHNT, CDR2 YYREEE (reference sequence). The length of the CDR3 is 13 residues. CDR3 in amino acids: CASSLDRFTEAFF. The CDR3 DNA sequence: TGTGCCAGCAGTTTAGACAGGTTCACTGAAGCTTTCTTT.

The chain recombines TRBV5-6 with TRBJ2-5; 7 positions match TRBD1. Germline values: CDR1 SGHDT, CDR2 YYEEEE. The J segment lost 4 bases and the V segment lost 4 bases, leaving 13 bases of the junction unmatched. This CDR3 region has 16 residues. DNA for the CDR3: TGTGCCAGCAGCCCCTATAAGGGGGCGTTACGAGAGACCCAGTACTTC. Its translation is CASSPYKGALRETQYF.

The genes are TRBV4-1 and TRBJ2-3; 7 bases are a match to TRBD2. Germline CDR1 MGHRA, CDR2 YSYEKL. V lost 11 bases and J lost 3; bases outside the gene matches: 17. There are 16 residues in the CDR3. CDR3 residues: CASRMGGRFDTDTQYF. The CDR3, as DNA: TGCGCCTCCCGTATGGGGGGGAGGTTCGATACAGATACGCAGTATTTT.

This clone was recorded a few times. The CDR3 nucleotides are TGTGCCGGACGTAGGGAGGCCGACACTGAAGCTTTCTTT. Amino acids: CAGRREADTEAFF. The chain couples TRBV7-9 to TRBJ1-1; D unclear. CDR1 is SEHNR and CDR2 is FQNEAQ in the germline V gene (reference sequence). The V gene lost 11 bases and the J gene lost 3 bases, with 16 bases spanning the gap. There are 13 residues in the CDR3.

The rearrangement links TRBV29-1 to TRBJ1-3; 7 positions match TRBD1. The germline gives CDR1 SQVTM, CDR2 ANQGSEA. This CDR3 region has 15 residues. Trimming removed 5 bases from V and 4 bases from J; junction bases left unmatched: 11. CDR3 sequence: CSVLGQADRGNTIYF. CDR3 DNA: TGCAGCGTTCTTGGACAGGCAGATAGGGGAAACACCATATATTTT.